Described below is a single T cell receptor (beta chain) sequence and its context. This may stem from a read error, because a much larger clone lies one nucleotide away. This table comes from immunoSEQ multiplex PCR, and its TCRdb copy is limited to in-frame clones, with some not included. The sample comprises fewer than 250,000 clones, roughly nine tenths of which are singletons, and 10% to 11% rests with the top ten. The CDR3 spans 11 residues. Germline V gene data show CDR1 as LGHDT and CDR2 as YNNKEL (reference sequence). V lost 1 base and J lost 5, with 2 bases in between. Symptom resolution, clearance, or two negative PCRs marked the recovered donors of Cohort 3. This record belongs to a study of blood T cell repertoires in COVID-19.

The specimen was PBMCs or T cells enriched from blood (not recorded which). The V call is TRBV3-1 (or the pseudogene TRBV3-2), the J call TRBJ2-5; no clear D. The source of this sequence is a man aged 25 to 40 who had recovered from COVID-19. The CDR3 coding sequence is TGTGCCAGCAGCCAAGCGGAGACCCAGTACTTC. It is translated as CASSQAETQYF.